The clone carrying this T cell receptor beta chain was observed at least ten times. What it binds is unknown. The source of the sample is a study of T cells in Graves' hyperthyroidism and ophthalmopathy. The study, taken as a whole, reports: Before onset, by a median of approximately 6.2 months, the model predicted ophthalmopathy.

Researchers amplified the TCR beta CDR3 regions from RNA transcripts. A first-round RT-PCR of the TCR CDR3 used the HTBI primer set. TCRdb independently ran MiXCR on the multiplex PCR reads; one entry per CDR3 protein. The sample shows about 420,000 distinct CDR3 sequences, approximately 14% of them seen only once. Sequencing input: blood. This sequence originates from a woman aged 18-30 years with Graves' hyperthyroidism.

CDR3 protein: CASSLEGGRETQYF. The CDR3 nucleotides are TGTGCCAGCAGTCTAGAGGGGGGTCGAGAGACCCAGTACTTC. This chain joins TRBV9 and TRBJ2-5, with D perhaps given as TRBD1 or TRBD2 (6 bases each). This CDR3 comprises 14 residues. Germline-derived CDR1 and CDR2 are SGDLS and YYNGEE. V was cut by 5 bases and J by 4 bases, with 15 bases left in between.